Presented here are 21 T cell receptor beta chains from one specimen sequenced in a study of molecular identifiers for immune sequencing clone quantification. TCRdb independently ran MiXCR on the PCR reads; one entry per CDR3 protein. The sample holds tens of thousands of distinct CDR3 sequences, roughly 15% seen once. The sequenced sample consisted of naive CD8+ T cells from blood, with Jurkat cell RNA spiked in. Subset denoted: FACS-sorted CD8+CD4-CCR7+CD45RA+ naive T cells. The source is a human donor in good health. Some libraries in this study had Jurkat cell RNA spiked in.

This clonotype was recorded many times. The chain recombines TRBV27 with TRBJ2-7, with no clear D. The CDR3 loop spans 14 amino acids. Germline V gene data show CDR1 as MNHEY and CDR2 as SMNVEV (reference sequence). V lost 6 bases and J 6 bases, leaving 18 bases between the germline ends. CDR3 nucleotides: TGTGCCAGCAGACCCTTCGGACCCGCGTTCGAGCAGTACTTC. It translates to CASRPFGPAFEQYF.

There are many counts of this clonotype. This sequence joins TRBV2 and TRBJ2-1; 8 bases agree with TRBD2. V trimming: 1 base; J trimming: 3 bases; junction bases outside the gene matches: 8. There are 17 residues in the CDR3. Germline CDR1 reads SNHLY; CDR2 reads FYNNEI. The CDR3 bases are TGTGCCAGCAGTGAAGATAGCAGCGGGGGAGTCTACAATGAGCAGTTCTTC. This codes for CASSEDSSGGVYNEQFF.

This clonotype has at least ten counts. The chain recombines TRBV20-1 with TRBJ1-1; D might be TRBD1 (6 bases). The CDR3 runs to 16 residues. CDR1 DFQATT and CDR2 SNEGSKA come from the germline V gene (reference sequence). Between the trimmed V and J ends, which lost 1 base and 3 bases, there was a span of 18 bases. The CDR3 region is CSARGGGGDFHTEAFF. CDR3 in DNA: TGCAGTGCTAGAGGGGGCGGGGGCGACTTTCACACTGAAGCTTTCTTT.

A note on this clonotype: A read error may be the cause here, since a much bigger clone is one base away. This chain links TRBV19 with TRBJ1-1, with a tentative D call TRBD1 (6 bases). The CDR3 has 17 residues. The V gene's germline CDR1 is LNHDA and CDR2 SQIVND (reference sequence). V was clipped by 5 bases and J by 1 base, with 20 bases between them. DNA for the CDR3: TGTGCCAGTAGTCCCCGGGGGGGCTATGTAGCGAACACTGAAGCTTTCTTT. It specifies CASSPRGGYVANTEAFF.

The sample holds many counts of this clonotype. This chain uses TRBV28 with TRBJ2-7; TRBD2 matches at 8 bases. Germline CDR1 is MDHEN and CDR2 is SYDVKM. Trimming took 6 bases from V and 1 from J; bases not matched to a gene: 8. CDR3 length: 15 residues. Written as DNA, the CDR3 is TGTGCCAGCAGCGCCACGGGACTAGGATCCTACGAGCAGTACTTC. Translation gives CASSATGLGSYEQYF.

This clonotype was recorded many times. The chain joins TRBV4-3 to TRBJ2-2, with D possibly being TRBD1 or TRBD2 (6 bases each). This CDR3 has 15 amino acids. CDR1 is LGHNA, CDR2 YSLEER, per germline. V lost 4 bases, J lost 4 bases, and 13 bases lay in between. In DNA form, the CDR3 reads TGCGCCAGCAGCCGTGAGGGGGGAAGCACCGGGGAGCTGTTTTTT. Its translation: CASSREGGSTGELFF.

This clonotype was found many times. The V gene is TRBV7-2, the J gene TRBJ1-1; TRBD1 aligns across 8 bases. The CDR3 loop spans 15 amino acids. Germline loops: CDR1 SGHTA, CDR2 FQGNSA. Trimming at V came to 5 bases and at J to 1 base, leaving 6 bases not matched to a gene. The CDR3 here is CASSPRTGRNTEAFF. Written as DNA, the CDR3 is TGTGCCAGCAGCCCCAGGACAGGGCGGAACACTGAAGCTTTCTTT.

The CDR3 loop is CASSWDTQSYYEQYF. CDR3 nucleotides: TGTGCCAGCAGCTGGGACACCCAGAGCTACTACGAGCAGTACTTC. V and J are TRBV11-2 and TRBJ2-7, with D perhaps TRBD1 (6 bases). V shed 4 bases and J shed 3 bases, with 16 bases lying between them. The CDR3 spans 15 residues. Per the germline V gene, CDR1 is SGHAT and CDR2 is FQNNGV.

Many counts were recorded for this clonotype. The V and J genes are TRBV29-1 and TRBJ2-1; 8 positions match TRBD2. V gave up 4 bases and J gave up 8 bases; unmatched junction bases: 7. The CDR3 covers 13 residues. Germline CDR1 reads SQVTM; CDR2 reads ANQGSEA. DNA of the CDR3: TGCAGCGTTGTCAGCGGGAGTGCGTATGAGCAGTTCTTC. Protein: CSVVSGSAYEQFF.

This clonotype was observed many times. V gene TRBV29-1 combines with J gene TRBJ1-3, with D unclear. Germline values: CDR1 SQVTM, CDR2 ANQGSEA. CDR3 length: 11 residues. V lost 1 base to trimming and J lost 8 bases, with 6 bases between them. CDR3 DNA sequence: TGCAGCGTTGAAGCAAGAGACACCATATATTTT. This translates into CSVEARDTIYF.

This clonotype was seen repeatedly, ten times or more. This chain links TRBV4-2 with TRBJ2-1; tentative D call: TRBD2 (6 bases). CDR1 LGHNA and CDR2 YNFKEQ come from the germline V gene. The CDR3 is made up of 17 amino acids. V lost 1 base and J lost 8, with 21 bases in between. The CDR3: CASSQGLAELIGYEQFF. The CDR3 DNA reads TGTGCCAGCAGCCAAGGTTTAGCGGAGCTTATCGGATATGAGCAGTTCTTC.

This clonotype was detected a few times. The junction shows a germline mismatch at one end, possibly a read error. CDR3 amino acids: CASSTGGASYNEQLF. CDR3 DNA sequence: TGTGCCAGCAGCACTGGGGGGGCCTCCTACAATGAGCAGCTCTTC. This sequence joins TRBV7-9 and TRBJ2-1; weak D call: TRBD2 (7 bases). The germline CDR1 and CDR2 sequences are SEHNR and FQNEAQ (reference sequence). This CDR3 is 15 amino acids long.

This clonotype was recorded many times. The chain uses TRBV6-2 or TRBV6-3 and TRBJ2-7; 9 nucleotides align to TRBD2. CDR3 length: 13 residues. The trim removed 5 bases at V and 1 base at J, leaving 0 bases unmatched. Germline CDR1 MNHEY, CDR2 SVGEGT. The CDR3 nucleotides read TGTGCCAGCAGTACTAGCGGGTCCTACGAGCAGTACTTC. It codes for CASSTSGSYEQYF.

This clonotype has just a few counts. The chain has TRBV20-1 and TRBJ2-7, with 7 bases lining up with TRBD1. The CDR3 loop spans 12 amino acids. J gave up 5 bases and V 4 bases, and 5 bases lay outside the gene matches. The germline V gene has CDR1 DFQATT and CDR2 SNEGSKA (reference sequence). The CDR3 protein is CSATQGVHEQYF. The CDR3 DNA sequence: TGCAGTGCTACCCAGGGGGTCCACGAGCAGTACTTC.

This clonotype is classed as medium-sized. The rearrangement links TRBV20-1 to TRBJ2-3, with TRBD1 matching over 9 bases. The junction had 4 bases not matched to a gene; V was cut back by 5 bases and J by 4 bases. Per the germline V gene, CDR1 is DFQATT and CDR2 is SNEGSKA (reference sequence). The CDR3 runs to 13 residues. CDR3 amino acids: CSAGGQGPDTQYF. The CDR3, as DNA: TGCAGTGCTGGGGGACAGGGACCAGATACGCAGTATTTT.

V gene TRBV29-1 combines with J gene TRBJ2-2; D remains unclear. The germline V gene encodes CDR1 SQVTM and CDR2 ANQGSEA. Trimming stripped 4 bases from V and 3 bases from J, with 12 bases between. The CDR3 covers 14 residues. As DNA, the CDR3 is TGCAGCGTTGTACCTTTACCGGACACCGGGGAGCTGTTTTTT. Translation gives CSVVPLPDTGELFF.

This clonotype qualifies as medium-sized. This chain connects TRBV6-1 to TRBJ2-3; tentatively, D is TRBD1 or TRBD2 (6 bases each). Trimming removed 4 bases at V and 1 base at J, with 15 bases between. The CDR3 has 16 amino acids. Germline V gene sequence: CDR1 MNHNS, CDR2 SASEGT. The CDR3 loop is CASSGQEGWGTDTQYF. The CDR3 coding sequence is TGTGCCAGCAGTGGACAGGAGGGTTGGGGCACAGATACGCAGTATTTT.

This clonotype appeared once. Just one base apart from a much larger clone, this may be a read error. This CDR3 is CASSRTSGVAGELFF. The DNA for the CDR3 is TGTGCCAGCAGCCGGACTAGTGGGGTGGCCGGGGAGCTGTTTTTT. The rearrangement links TRBV7-6 to TRBJ2-2; 7 bases are a match to TRBD2. The V gene end was trimmed by 5 bases and the J gene end by 6 bases; junction bases not matched to a gene: 9. The length of the CDR3 is 15 residues. Germline assignment: CDR1 SGHVS and CDR2 FNYEAQ.

This clonotype was seen ten or more times. This sequence joins TRBV15 and TRBJ1-1; 7 bases align to TRBD1. The germline V gene has CDR1 LNHNV and CDR2 YYDKDF (reference sequence). V lost 1 base, J lost 0 bases, and 8 bases stayed unmatched. The CDR3 extends over 17 amino acids. The CDR3 here is CATSRAFRTGLNTEAFF. CDR3 DNA: TGTGCCACCAGCAGAGCCTTTCGGACAGGCCTGAACACTGAAGCTTTCTTT. Together with reference TRBV15 and TRBJ1-1, the CDR3 gives the full variable domain: DAMVIQNPRYQVTQFGKPVTLSCSQTLNHNVMYWYQQKSSQAPKLLFHYYDKDFNNEADTPDNFQSRRPNTSFCFLDIRSPGLGDTAMYLCATSRAFRTGLNTEAFFGQGTRLTVV.

The sample holds many counts of this clonotype. The junction does not match germline at one end; this may be a read error. J is TRBJ2-1 and V is TRBV7-7; no clear D. Germline values: CDR1 SSHAT, CDR2 FNYEAQ (reference sequence). CDR3 length equals 15 residues. The CDR3 region is CASSQTAEAYNEQFF. CDR3 nucleotides: TGTGCTAGCAGTCAAACGGCAGAAGCCTACAATGAGCAGTTCTTC. Variable domain in full (rest from reference TRBV7-7 and TRBJ2-1): GAGVSQSPRYKVTKRGQDVTLRCDPISSHATLYWYQQALGQGPEFLTYFNYEAQPDKSGLPSDRFSAERPEGSISTLTIQRTEQRDSAMYRCASSQTAEAYNEQFFGPGTRLTVL.

This clonotype appeared many times. This sequence joins TRBV7-9 and TRBJ2-1; D tentatively reads TRBD1 or TRBD2 (5 bases each). CDR3 length equals 14 residues. Germline CDR1 and CDR2: SEHNR and FQNEAQ (reference sequence). The ends were cut back, 5 bases at V and 5 bases at J, with 13 bases in the middle. The DNA of the CDR3 is TGTGCCAGCAGCCGGGACGTACGGGACAATGAGCAGTTCTTC. Protein sequence: CASSRDVRDNEQFF.